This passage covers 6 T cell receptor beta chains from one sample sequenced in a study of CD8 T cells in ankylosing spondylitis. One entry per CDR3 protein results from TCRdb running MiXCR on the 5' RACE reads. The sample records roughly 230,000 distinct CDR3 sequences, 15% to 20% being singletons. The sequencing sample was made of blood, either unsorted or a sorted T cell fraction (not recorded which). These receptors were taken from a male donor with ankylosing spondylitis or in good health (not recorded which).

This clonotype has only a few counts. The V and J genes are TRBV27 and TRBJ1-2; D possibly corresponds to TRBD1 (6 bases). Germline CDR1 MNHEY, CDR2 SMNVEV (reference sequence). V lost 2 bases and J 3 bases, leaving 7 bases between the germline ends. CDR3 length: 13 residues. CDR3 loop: CASSLGQHYGYTF. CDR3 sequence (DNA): TGTGCCAGCAGTTTAGGACAGCACTATGGCTACACCTTC.

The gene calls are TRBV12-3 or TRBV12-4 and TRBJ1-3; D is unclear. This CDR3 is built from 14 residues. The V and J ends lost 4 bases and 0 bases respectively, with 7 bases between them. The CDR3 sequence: CASSSRYSGNTIYF. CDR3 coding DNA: TGTGCCAGCAGTTCGCGGTACTCTGGAAACACCATATATTTT.

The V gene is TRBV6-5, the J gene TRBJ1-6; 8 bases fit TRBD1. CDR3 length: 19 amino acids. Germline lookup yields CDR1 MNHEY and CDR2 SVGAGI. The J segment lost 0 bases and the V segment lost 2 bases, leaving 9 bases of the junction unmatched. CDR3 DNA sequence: TGTGCCAGCAGTTACCCATCGACAGGGGATAGCTCCTATAATTCACCCCTCCACTTT. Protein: CASSYPSTGDSSYNSPLHF.

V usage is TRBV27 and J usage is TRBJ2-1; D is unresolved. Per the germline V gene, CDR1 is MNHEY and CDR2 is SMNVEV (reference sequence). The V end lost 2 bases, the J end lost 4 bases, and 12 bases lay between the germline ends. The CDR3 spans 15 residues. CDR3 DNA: TGTGCCAGCAGTTTAGGGGTAGGTGGGTACAATGAGCAGTTCTTC. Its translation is CASSLGVGGYNEQFF.

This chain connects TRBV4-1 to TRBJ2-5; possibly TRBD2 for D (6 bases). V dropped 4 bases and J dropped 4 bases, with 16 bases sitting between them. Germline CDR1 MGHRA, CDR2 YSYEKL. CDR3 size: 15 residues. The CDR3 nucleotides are TGCGCCAGCAGCCCAGGTGGGGGGTCGGGAGAGACCCAGTACTTC. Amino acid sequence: CASSPGGGSGETQYF.

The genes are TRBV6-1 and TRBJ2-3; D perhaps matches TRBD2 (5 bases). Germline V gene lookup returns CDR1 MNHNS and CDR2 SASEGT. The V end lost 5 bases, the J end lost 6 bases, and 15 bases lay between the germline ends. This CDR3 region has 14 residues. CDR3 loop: CASSPRGWVDTQYF. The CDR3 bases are TGTGCCAGCAGTCCACGGGGTTGGGTGGATACGCAGTATTTT.